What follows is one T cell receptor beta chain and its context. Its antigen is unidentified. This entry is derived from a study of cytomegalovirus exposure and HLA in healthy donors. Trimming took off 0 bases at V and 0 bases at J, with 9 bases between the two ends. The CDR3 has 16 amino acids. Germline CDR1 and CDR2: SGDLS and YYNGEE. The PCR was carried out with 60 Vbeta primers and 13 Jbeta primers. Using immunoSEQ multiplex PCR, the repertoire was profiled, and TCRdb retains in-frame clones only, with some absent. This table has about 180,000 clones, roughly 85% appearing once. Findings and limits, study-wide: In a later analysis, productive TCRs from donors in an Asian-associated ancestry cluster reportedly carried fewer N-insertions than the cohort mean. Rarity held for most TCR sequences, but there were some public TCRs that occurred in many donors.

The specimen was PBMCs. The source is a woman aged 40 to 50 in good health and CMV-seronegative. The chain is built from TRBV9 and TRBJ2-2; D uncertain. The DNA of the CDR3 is TGTGCCAGCAGCGTAGTCCGTTTTACGAACACCGGGGAGCTGTTTTTT. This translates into CASSVVRFTNTGELFF.